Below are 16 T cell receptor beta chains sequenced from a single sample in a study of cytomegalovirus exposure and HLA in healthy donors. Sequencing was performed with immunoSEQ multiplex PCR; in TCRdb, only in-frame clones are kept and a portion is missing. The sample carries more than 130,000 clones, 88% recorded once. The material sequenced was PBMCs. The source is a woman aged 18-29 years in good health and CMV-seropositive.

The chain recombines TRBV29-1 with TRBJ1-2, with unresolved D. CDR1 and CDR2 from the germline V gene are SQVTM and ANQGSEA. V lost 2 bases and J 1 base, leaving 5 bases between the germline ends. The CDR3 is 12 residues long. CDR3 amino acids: CSVERDNYGYTF. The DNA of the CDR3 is TGCAGCGTTGAACGGGATAACTATGGCTACACCTTC.

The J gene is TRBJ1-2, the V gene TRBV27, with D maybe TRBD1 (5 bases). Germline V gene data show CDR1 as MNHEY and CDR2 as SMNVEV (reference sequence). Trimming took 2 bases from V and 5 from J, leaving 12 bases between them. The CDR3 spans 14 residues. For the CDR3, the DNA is TGTGCCAGCAGTTTAGGGGCAGGCCGTTATGGCTACACCTTC. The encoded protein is CASSLGAGRYGYTF.

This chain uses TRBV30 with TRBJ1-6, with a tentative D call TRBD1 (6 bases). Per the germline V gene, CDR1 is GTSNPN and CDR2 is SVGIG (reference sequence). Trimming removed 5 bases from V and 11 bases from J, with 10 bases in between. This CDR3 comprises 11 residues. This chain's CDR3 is CAWAQGPPLHF. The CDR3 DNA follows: TGTGCCTGGGCACAGGGACCACCCCTCCACTTT.

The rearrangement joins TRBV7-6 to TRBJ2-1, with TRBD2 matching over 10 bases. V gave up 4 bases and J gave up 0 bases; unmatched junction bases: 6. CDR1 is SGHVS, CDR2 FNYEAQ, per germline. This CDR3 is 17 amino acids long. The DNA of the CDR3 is TGTGCCAGCAGCTCCGGGTTAGCGGGGGGCTCCTACAATGAGCAGTTCTTC. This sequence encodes CASSSGLAGGSYNEQFF.

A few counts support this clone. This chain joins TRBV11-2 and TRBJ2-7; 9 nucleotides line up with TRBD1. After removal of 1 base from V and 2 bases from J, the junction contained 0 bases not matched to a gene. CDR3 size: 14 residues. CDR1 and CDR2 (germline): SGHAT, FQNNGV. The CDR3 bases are TGTGCCAGCAGCTTAGGGACAGGGGCCTACGAGCAGTACTTC. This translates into CASSLGTGAYEQYF.

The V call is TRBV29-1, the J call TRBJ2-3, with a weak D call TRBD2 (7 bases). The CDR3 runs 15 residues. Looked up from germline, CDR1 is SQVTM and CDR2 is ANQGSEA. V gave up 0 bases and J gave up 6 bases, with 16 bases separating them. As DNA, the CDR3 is TGCAGCGTTGAAGACGGGGCGGGGGCGAGGGATACGCAGTATTTT. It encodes CSVEDGAGARDTQYF.

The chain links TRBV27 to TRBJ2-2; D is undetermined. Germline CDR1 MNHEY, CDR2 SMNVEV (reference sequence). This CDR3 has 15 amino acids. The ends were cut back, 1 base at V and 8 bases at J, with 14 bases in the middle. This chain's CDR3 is CASSLWYPTLGELFF. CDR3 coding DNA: TGTGCCAGCAGTTTATGGTACCCAACTTTAGGGGAGCTGTTTTTT.

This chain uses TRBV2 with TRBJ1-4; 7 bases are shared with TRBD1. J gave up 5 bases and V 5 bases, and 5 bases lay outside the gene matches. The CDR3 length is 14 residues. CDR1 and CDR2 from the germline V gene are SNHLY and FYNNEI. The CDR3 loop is CASSSQGVNEKLFF. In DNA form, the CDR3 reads TGTGCCAGCAGTTCGCAGGGGGTAAATGAAAAACTGTTTTTT.

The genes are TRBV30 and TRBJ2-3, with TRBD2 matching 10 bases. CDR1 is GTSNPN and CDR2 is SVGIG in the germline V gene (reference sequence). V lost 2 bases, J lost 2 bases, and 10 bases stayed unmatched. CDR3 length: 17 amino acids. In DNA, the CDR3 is TGTGCCTGGAGTCGAAGGGGACTAGCGCAGAACACAGATACGCAGTATTTT. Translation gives CAWSRRGLAQNTDTQYF.

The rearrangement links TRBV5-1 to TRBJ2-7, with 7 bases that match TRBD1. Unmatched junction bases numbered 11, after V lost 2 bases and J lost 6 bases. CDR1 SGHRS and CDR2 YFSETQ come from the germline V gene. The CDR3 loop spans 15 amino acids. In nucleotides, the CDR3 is TGCGCCAGCAGCTTTGGGGGACAGACGGCGACCGAGCAGTACTTC. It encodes CASSFGGQTATEQYF. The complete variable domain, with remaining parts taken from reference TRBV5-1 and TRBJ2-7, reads KAGVTQTPRYLIKTRGQQVTLSCSPISGHRSVSWYQQTPGQGLQFLFEYFSETQRNKGNFPGRFSGRQFSNSRSEMNVSTLELGDSALYLCASSFGGQTATEQYFGPGTRLTVT.

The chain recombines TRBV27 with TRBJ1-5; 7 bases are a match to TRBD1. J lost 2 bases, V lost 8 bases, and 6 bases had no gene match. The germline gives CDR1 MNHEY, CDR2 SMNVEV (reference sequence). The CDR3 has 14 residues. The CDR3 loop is CASGQTGRNQPQHF. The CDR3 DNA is TGTGCCAGCGGACAGACAGGGCGCAATCAGCCCCAGCATTTT.

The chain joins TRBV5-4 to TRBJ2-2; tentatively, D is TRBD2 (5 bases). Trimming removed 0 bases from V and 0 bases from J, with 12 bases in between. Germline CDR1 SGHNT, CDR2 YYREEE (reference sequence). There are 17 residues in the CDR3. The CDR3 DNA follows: TGTGCCAGCAGCTTGGTTCGGGGTCGAGCGAACACCGGGGAGCTGTTTTTT. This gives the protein CASSLVRGRANTGELFF.

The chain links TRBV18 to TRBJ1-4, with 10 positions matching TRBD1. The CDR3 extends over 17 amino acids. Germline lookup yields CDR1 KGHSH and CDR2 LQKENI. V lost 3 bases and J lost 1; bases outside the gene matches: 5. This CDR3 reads CASSPTGGLGTNEKLFF. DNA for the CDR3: TGTGCCAGCTCACCGACAGGGGGCCTTGGAACTAATGAAAAACTGTTTTTT.

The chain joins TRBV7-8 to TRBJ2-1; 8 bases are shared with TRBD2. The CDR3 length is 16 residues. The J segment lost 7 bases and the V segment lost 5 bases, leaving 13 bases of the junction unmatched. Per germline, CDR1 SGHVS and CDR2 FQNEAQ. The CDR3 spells CASSLKRGSPVNEQFF. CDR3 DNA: TGTGCCAGCAGCCTCAAGCGGGGGTCTCCTGTAAATGAGCAGTTCTTC.

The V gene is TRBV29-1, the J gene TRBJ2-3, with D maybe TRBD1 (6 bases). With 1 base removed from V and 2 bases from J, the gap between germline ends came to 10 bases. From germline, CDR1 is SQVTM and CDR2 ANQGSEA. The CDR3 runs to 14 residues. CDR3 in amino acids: CSVEGTAYTDTQYF. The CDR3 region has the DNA TGCAGCGTTGAAGGGACAGCTTACACAGATACGCAGTATTTT.

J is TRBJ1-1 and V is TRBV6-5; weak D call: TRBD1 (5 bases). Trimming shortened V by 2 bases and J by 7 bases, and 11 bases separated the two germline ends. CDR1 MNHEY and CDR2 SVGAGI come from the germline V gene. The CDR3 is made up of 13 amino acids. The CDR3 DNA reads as TGTGCCAGCAGTTACCGGGGGAAGAGTGAAGCTTTCTTT. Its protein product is CASSYRGKSEAFF.